This TCR beta chain was identified in a study of technical replicates of blood from a few donors. The data were produced by immunoSEQ multiplex PCR, yet TCRdb's version contains in-frame clones alone and is incomplete. Among around 76,000 clones listed, 80% to 95% were seen once. The CDR3 is made up of 19 amino acids. Per the germline V gene, CDR1 is MGHRA and CDR2 is YSYEKL. Trimming at V came to 2 bases and at J to 6 bases, leaving 15 bases not matched to a gene. The chain combines TRBV4-1 with TRBJ2-7; TRBD2 matches 14 bases. The sequenced sample consisted of T cells isolated from PBMCs. The sequence came from a human donor in good health. Written as DNA, the CDR3 is TGCGCCAGCAGCCAACGTGGACTAGCGGGAGGATATATAGGAGGCGAGCAGTACTTC. Its protein product is CASSQRGLAGGYIGGEQYF.